This T cell receptor beta chain emerged from a study of blood T cells in healthy people across ages. Study observations and caveats: No conclusive comparison of naive versus antigen-experienced cells was possible with unsorted PBMCs.

Primers used in a second PCR of about 6 to 11 cycles were a sample-barcoded 5' primer and a J-beta primer mix. MiXCR was run by TCRdb on the 5' RACE reads, yielding one entry per CDR3 protein. Altogether about 1.6 million distinct CDR3 sequences are present, 30% to 40% being singletons, with the ten largest covering about 10%. There are a few counts of this clonotype. Its target is unknown. V was pared by 4 bases and J by 2 bases, with 15 bases between. The CDR3 is 15 residues long. Germline assignment: CDR1 GTSNPN and CDR2 SVGIG (reference sequence). The origin of this receptor is a woman in her thirties in good health. Sequencing was done on a sample of blood. The chain is built from TRBV30 and TRBJ2-1, with D uncertain. This CDR3 reads CAWNVLPEAYNEQFF. The CDR3 coding sequence is TGTGCCTGGAATGTACTGCCGGAAGCCTACAATGAGCAGTTCTTC.